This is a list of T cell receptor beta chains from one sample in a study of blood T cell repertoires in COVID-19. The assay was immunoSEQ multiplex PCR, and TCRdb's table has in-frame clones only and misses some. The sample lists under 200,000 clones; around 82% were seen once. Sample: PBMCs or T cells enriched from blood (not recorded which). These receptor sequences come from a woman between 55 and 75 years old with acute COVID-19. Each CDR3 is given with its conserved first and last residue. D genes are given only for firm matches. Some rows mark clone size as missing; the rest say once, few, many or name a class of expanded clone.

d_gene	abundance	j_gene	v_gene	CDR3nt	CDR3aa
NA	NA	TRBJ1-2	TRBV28	TGTGCCAGCAGGCCTAGCCCCTTATATGGCTACACCTTC	CASRPSPLYGYTF
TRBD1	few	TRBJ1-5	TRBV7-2	TGTGCCAGCAGCTTAGCCGCCGGGACAGGGGGCTTGAAGAGCAATCAGCCCCAGCATTTT	CASSLAAGTGGLKSNQPQHF
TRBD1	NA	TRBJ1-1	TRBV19	TGTGCCAGTAAACCAGGGGGCGCGGGGACTGAAGCTTTCTTT	CASKPGGAGTEAFF
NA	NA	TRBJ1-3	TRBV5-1	TGCGCCAGCAGCTTGAATCACGGAGCGGACCCCGGAAACACCATATATTTT	CASSLNHGADPGNTIYF
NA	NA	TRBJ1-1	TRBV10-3	TGTGCCATCAGTAGCTCTACCCGGACAGCCCGTGGGAGCACTGAAGCTTTCTTT	CAISSSTRTARGSTEAFF
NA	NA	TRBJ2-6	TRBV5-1	TGCGCCAGCAGGGTTCAAGCCTCTGGGGCCAACGTCCTGACTTTC	CASRVQASGANVLTF
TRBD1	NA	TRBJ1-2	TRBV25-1	TGTGCCAGCAGTGACCCACAGGGGACCTATGGCTACACCTTC	CASSDPQGTYGYTF
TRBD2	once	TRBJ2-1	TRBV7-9	TGTGCCAGCAACCGTGATAGCGGGAGTAATGAGCAGTTCTTC	CASNRDSGSNEQFF
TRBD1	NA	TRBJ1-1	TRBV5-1	TGCGCCAGCAGCTACGGACAGGGGCGTCAGAACACTGAAGCTTTCTTT	CASSYGQGRQNTEAFF
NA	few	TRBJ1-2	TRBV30	TGTGCCTGGAGTGTTACAGCTATCTATGGCTACACCTTC	CAWSVTAIYGYTF
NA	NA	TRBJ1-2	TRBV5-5	TGTGCCAGCACCTTAGGAGAATATGGCTACACCTTC	CASTLGEYGYTF
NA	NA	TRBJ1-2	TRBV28	TGTGCCAGCAGTGAAGCTTCGGTCGCTAACTATGGCTACACCTTC	CASSEASVANYGYTF
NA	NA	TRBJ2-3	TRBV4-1	TGCGCCAGCAGCCAAGCCAACCTTGGGGGGGCAACAGATACGCAGTATTTT	CASSQANLGGATDTQYF
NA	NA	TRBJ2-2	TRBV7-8	TGTGCCAGCAGCCCCAAAAGGGGGACCGGGGAGCTGTTTTTT	CASSPKRGTGELFF
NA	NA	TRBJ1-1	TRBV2	TGTGCCAGCAGGACAGACAACACTAAAGCTTTCTTT	CASRTDNTKAFF
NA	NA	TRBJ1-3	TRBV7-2	TGTGCCAGCAGCTTAAGTCAGGCTGGAAACACCATATATTTT	CASSLSQAGNTIYF
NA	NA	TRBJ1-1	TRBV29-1	TGCAGCGGAGGACAGCCGAACACTGAAGCTTTCTTT	CSGGQPNTEAFF
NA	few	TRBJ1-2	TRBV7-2	TGTGCCAGCAGCTTACGGGTTTCCTATGGCTACACCTTC	CASSLRVSYGYTF
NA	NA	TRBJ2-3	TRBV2	TGTGCCAGCAGATCTGGGCTAGCCACAGATACGCAGTATTTT	CASRSGLATDTQYF
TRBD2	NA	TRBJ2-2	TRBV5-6	TGTGCCAGCAGCGACGTTGGGCGGGGGGATACCGGGGAGCTGTTTTTT	CASSDVGRGDTGELFF
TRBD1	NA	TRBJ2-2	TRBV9	TGTGCCTCCTCAAGAGGACAGGGTCCCGGGGAGCTGTTTTTT	CASSRGQGPGELFF
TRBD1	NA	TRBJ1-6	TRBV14	TGTGCCAGCAGCCCACTGCGACAGGGGGATTCACCCCTCCACTTT	CASSPLRQGDSPLHF
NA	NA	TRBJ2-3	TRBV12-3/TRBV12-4	TGTGCCAGCAGTCCCTCCCGGGCAGATACGCAGTATTTT	CASSPSRADTQYF
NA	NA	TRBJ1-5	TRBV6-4	TGTGCCAGCAGTGAGGAAGGCGGCCAGCCCCAGCATTTT	CASSEEGGQPQHF
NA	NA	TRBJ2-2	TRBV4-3	TGCGCCAGCAGCCAAGAACTGACAGTAGGAACCGGGGAGCTGTTTTTT	CASSQELTVGTGELFF
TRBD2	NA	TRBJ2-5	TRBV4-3	TGCGCCAGCAGCCACCGTCACGGGGCGGGGGTAGGAGAGACCCAGTACTTC	CASSHRHGAGVGETQYF
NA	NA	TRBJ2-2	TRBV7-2	TGTGCCAGCAGCTTAAGGCCGGGGAGTCCTCACACCGGGGAGCTGTTTTTT	CASSLRPGSPHTGELFF
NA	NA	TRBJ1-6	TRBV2	TGTGCCAGCAGTGGGGGGGGTACTGGTAATTCACCCCTCCACTTT	CASSGGGTGNSPLHF
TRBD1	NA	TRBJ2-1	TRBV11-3	TGTGCCAGCAGCTTAGGGGACAGGGTCCTGGGGGATGAGCAGTTCTTC	CASSLGDRVLGDEQFF
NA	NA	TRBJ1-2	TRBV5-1	TGCGCCAGCAGCTTGGGTGACACCTCTAACTATGGCTACACCTTC	CASSLGDTSNYGYTF
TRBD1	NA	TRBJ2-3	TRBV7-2	TGTGCCAGCAGCTGGCGACAGGGGAAGACAGATACGCAGTATTTT	CASSWRQGKTDTQYF
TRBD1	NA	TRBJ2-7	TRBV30	TGTGCCTGGAGTCACGGTGGACAGGGGAAGTTGAAGCAGTACTTC	CAWSHGGQGKLKQYF
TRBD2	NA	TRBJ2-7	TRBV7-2	TGTGCCAGCAGCTTAGCAGGGCTAGCGGGAGAACAGTACTTC	CASSLAGLAGEQYF
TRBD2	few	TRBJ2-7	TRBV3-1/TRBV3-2	TGTGCCAGCAGCCATGGGGGACTAGCGGAAGCCTACGAGCAGTACTTC	CASSHGGLAEAYEQYF
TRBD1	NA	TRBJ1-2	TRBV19	TGTGCCAGTGGACTACAGGGGGCCATCGGCTACACCTTC	CASGLQGAIGYTF
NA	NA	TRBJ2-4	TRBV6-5	TGTGCCAGCAGCGGGGAGTACGGAGCCAAAAACATTCAGTACTTC	CASSGEYGAKNIQYF
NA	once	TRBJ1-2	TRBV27	TGTGCCAGCAGTTTAGGGGGGGCTAAGGGTGGTAGGACGGGCTACACCTTC	CASSLGGAKGGRTGYTF
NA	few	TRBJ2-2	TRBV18	TGTGCCAGCTCACCAGGGGCGGGGACGAACACCGGGGAGCTGTTTTTT	CASSPGAGTNTGELFF
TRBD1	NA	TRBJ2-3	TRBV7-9	TGTGCCAGCAGCTTAATGGCCCTGACAGGGGCGAGCACAGATACGCAGTATTTT	CASSLMALTGASTDTQYF
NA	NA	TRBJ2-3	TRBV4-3	TGCGCCAGCAGCCAGGCTAGCGGCACAGATACGCAGTATTTT	CASSQASGTDTQYF
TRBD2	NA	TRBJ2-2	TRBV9	TGTGCCAGCAGCGCCCTACCTAGCGGGAGCGCCGGGGAGCTGTTTTTT	CASSALPSGSAGELFF
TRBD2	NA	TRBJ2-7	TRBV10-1	TGCGCCAGCAGTGGGCAGGCAGCGGGAGAAGTCGAGCAGTACTTC	CASSGQAAGEVEQYF
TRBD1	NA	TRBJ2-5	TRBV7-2	TGTGCCAGCAGCTTAGGGGGGCAGGGGGCGGCAGAGACCCAGTACTTC	CASSLGGQGAAETQYF
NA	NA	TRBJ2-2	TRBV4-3	TGCGCCAGCAGGTTTGCGCGGGGTACCACCGGGGAGCTGTTTTTT	CASRFARGTTGELFF
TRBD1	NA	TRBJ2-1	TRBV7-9	TGTGCCAGCAGCTTCACAGGGGGCTGGAATGAGCAGTTCTTC	CASSFTGGWNEQFF
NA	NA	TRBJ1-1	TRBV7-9	TGTGCCAGCAGCTTAGCGTTGCAGATTGAAGCTTTCTTT	CASSLALQIEAFF
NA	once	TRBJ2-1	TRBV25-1	TGTGCCAGCAGTAAGTTCGACAGTATCGGTATATCCGATGAGCAGTTCTTC	CASSKFDSIGISDEQFF
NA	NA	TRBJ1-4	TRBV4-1	TGCGCCAGCAGCCAAGAGTCTAGGGGCTTTAATGAAAAACTGTTTTTT	CASSQESRGFNEKLFF
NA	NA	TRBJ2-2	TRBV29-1	TGCAGCGTTGCAGGCCTCCGCTTTGGGACCGGGGAGCTGTTTTTT	CSVAGLRFGTGELFF
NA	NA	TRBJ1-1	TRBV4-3	TGCGCCAGCAGCCAAGTGGGCAGTCACACTGAAGCTTTCTTT	CASSQVGSHTEAFF
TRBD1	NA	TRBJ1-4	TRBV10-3	TGTGCCAACGCACAGGGGGCGAATGAAAAACTGTTTTTT	CANAQGANEKLFF
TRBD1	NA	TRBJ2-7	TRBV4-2	TGTGCCAGCAGCCGAAAACAGGGGGGAGAGGCCTACGAGCAGTACTTC	CASSRKQGGEAYEQYF
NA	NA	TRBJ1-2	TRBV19	TGTGCCAGTAGTATGGGTGCGGGGCTCTATGGCTACACCTTC	CASSMGAGLYGYTF
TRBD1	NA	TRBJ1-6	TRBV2	TGTGCCAGCAGAGGATTAGGGACAGAAAATTCACCCCTCCACTTT	CASRGLGTENSPLHF
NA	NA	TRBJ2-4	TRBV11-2	TGTGCCAGCAGCTTATCAGGGGTGGGCAAAAACATTCAGTACTTC	CASSLSGVGKNIQYF